The source of this T cell receptor (beta chain) is a study of cytomegalovirus exposure and HLA in healthy donors. Of note for this clone: Its antigen is not known.

Regarding the study as a whole: Researchers reported in a later analysis that a missense DCLRE1C variant was tied to TCR beta V- and J-gene trimming. The authors judged a highly shared variant cluster likely a sequencing artifact. Per a later analysis, about 17,000 TCR beta sequences showed association with HLA alleles at 0.05 false discovery rate.

With 60 Vbeta and 13 Jbeta primers, the PCR was carried out. Only in-frame clones appear in the TCRdb table, and some are missing; sequencing was by immunoSEQ multiplex PCR. The sample comprises roughly 120,000 clones, 77% of which are singletons, and under 6.5% rests with the top ten. V gave up 4 bases and J gave up 6 bases; unmatched junction bases: 13. The germline V gene has CDR1 GTSNPN and CDR2 SVGIG (reference sequence). The CDR3 spans 15 residues. The V and J genes are TRBV30 and TRBJ1-2, with 8 bases matching TRBD1. This sequence originates from a man aged 18 to 30 in good health and CMV-seropositive. Sequencing was carried out using PBMCs. CDR3 in amino acids: CAWTPRRQGANGYTF. CDR3 nucleotides: TGTGCCTGGACTCCCCGGCGGCAGGGGGCGAATGGCTACACCTTC.